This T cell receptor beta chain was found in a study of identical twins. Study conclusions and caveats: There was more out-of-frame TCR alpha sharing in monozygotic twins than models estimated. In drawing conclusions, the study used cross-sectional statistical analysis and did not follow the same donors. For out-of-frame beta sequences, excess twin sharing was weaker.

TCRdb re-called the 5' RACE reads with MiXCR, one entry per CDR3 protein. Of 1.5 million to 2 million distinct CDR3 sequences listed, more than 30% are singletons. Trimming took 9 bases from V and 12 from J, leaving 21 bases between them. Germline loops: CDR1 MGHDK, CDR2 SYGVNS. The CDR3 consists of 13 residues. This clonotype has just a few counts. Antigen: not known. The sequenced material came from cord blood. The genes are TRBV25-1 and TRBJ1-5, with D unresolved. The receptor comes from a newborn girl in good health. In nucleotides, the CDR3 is TGTGCCAGTCGGGGAACGACGGATCTCTTCCAGCATTTT. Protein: CASRGTTDLFQHF. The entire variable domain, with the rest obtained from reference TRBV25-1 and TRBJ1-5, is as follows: EADIYQTPRYLVIGTGKKITLECSQTMGHDKMYWYQQDPGMELHLIHYSYGVNSTEKGDLSSESTVSRIRTEHFPLTLESARPSHTSQYLCASRGTTDLFQHFGDGTRLSIL.